The 32 T cell receptor beta chains reported below all come from one sample, sequenced in a study of CD4 T cells in relation to SARS-CoV-2 and coronaviruses. Before the COVID-19 pandemic, during about 2010-2018, CD4+ T cells were taken from unexposed donors. After 10 to 11 days of culture, CD4+ T cells were isolated. The antigens for these receptors are not known. The data were produced by immunoSEQ multiplex PCR, yet TCRdb's version contains in-frame clones alone and is incomplete. This sample carries more than 20,000 clones, roughly 79% of them seen once, and the ten largest clones take roughly a sixth. Source material: CD4+ T cells from PBMCs, cultured in vitro. The receptors derive from a human donor in good health.

This chain joins TRBV19 and TRBJ1-2, with D hard to call. V shed 3 bases and J shed 5 bases, with 7 bases lying between them. In germline, CDR1 is LNHDA, CDR2 SQIVND (reference sequence). This CDR3 region has 12 residues. CDR3 protein: CASSMVLYGYTF. The CDR3 DNA reads as TGTGCCAGTAGTATGGTCTTATATGGCTACACCTTC. Supplemented by reference TRBV19 and TRBJ1-2, the full variable domain reads DGGITQSPKYLFRKEGQNVTLSCEQNLNHDAMYWYRQDPGQGLRLIYYSQIVNDFQKGDIAEGYSVSREKKESFPLTVTSAQKNPTAFYLCASSMVLYGYTFGSGTRLTVV.

The V call is TRBV6-5, the J call TRBJ1-5; perhaps TRBD1 as D (6 bases). Germline V gene sequence: CDR1 MNHEY, CDR2 SVGAGI. V was trimmed by 6 bases and J by 1 base, leaving 10 bases between them. The CDR3 is 14 amino acids. The CDR3 here is CASSGQSSNQPQHF. Written as DNA, the CDR3 is TGTGCCAGCAGCGGACAGAGCAGCAATCAGCCCCAGCATTTT.

This clone has more than one count but fewer than ten. The chain has TRBV3-1 (or the pseudogene TRBV3-2) and TRBJ2-7; TRBD2 aligns across 12 bases. From germline, CDR1 is LGHDT and CDR2 YNNKEL (reference sequence). The CDR3 consists of 15 residues. Unmatched junction bases numbered 6, after V lost 4 bases and J lost 5 bases. This chain's CDR3 is CASSRGLAGLNEQYF. CDR3 sequence (DNA): TGTGCCAGCAGCCGGGGACTAGCGGGCCTGAACGAGCAGTACTTC.

In nucleotides, the CDR3 is TGTGCCAGCAGCCAAGATCGGACTAGCGGGAGGGCCATCGGCTACGAGCAGTACTTC. Protein sequence: CASSQDRTSGRAIGYEQYF. This chain links TRBV4-2 with TRBJ2-7; TRBD2 matches 15 bases. Germline V lookup: CDR1 LGHNA, CDR2 YNFKEQ. The CDR3 consists of 19 residues. Trimming removed 0 bases from V and 3 bases from J; junction bases left unmatched: 9.

V gene TRBV3-1 (or the pseudogene TRBV3-2) combines with J gene TRBJ2-7; perhaps TRBD2 as D (5 bases). In germline, CDR1 is LGHDT, CDR2 YNNKEL (reference sequence). With 4 bases removed from V and 5 bases from J, the gap between germline ends came to 18 bases. This CDR3 region has 15 residues. The CDR3 here is CASSPRAVRVHEQYF. In DNA form, the CDR3 reads TGTGCCAGCAGCCCGAGGGCAGTCCGGGTTCACGAGCAGTACTTC.

The chain recombines TRBV5-8 with TRBJ2-2, with D possibly matching TRBD2 (6 bases). This CDR3 is 16 amino acids long. The V and J ends lost 4 bases and 5 bases respectively, with 18 bases between them. The germline CDR1 and CDR2 sequences are SGHTS and YDEGEE. CDR3 DNA sequence: TGTGCCAGCAGCCCAATCGGGACTCCCTATACCGGGGAGCTGTTTTTT. Its protein is CASSPIGTPYTGELFF. Based on the CDR3 plus reference TRBV5-8 and TRBJ2-2, the full variable domain is EAGVTQSPTHLIKTRGQQATLRCSPISGHTSVYWYQQALGLGLQFLLWYDEGEERNRGNFPPRFSGRQFPNYSSELNVNALELEDSALYLCASSPIGTPYTGELFFGEGSRLTVL.

For the CDR3, the DNA is TGTGCCAGCAGCCCGTTAAACAGAAACTATGGCTACACCTTC. Translated, it gives CASSPLNRNYGYTF. The genes are TRBV3-1 (or the pseudogene TRBV3-2) and TRBJ1-2; D is uncertain. From germline, CDR1 is LGHDT and CDR2 YNNKEL (reference sequence). This CDR3 spans 14 amino acids. With 4 bases removed from V and 2 bases from J, the gap between germline ends came to 11 bases.

This sequence joins TRBV28 and TRBJ2-7, with a tentative D call TRBD1 (5 bases). The CDR3 extends over 14 amino acids. Trimming left V 4 bases short and J 5 bases short, with 15 bases between. Germline V gene lookup returns CDR1 MDHEN and CDR2 SYDVKM. CDR3 nucleotide sequence: TGTGCCAGCAGTTCCCCGACAGTTTGGCACGAGCAGTACTTC. It is translated as CASSSPTVWHEQYF. Together with reference TRBV28 and TRBJ2-7, the CDR3 gives the full variable domain: DVKVTQSSRYLVKRTGEKVFLECVQDMDHENMFWYRQDPGLGLRLIYFSYDVKMKEKGDIPEGYSVSREKKERFSLILESASTNQTSMYLCASSSPTVWHEQYFGPGTRLTVT.

The genes are TRBV9 and TRBJ1-3, with D unclear. With 3 bases removed from V and 3 bases from J, the gap between germline ends came to 4 bases. CDR1 SGDLS and CDR2 YYNGEE come from the germline V gene. This CDR3 is built from 12 residues. The CDR3 DNA follows: TGTGCCAGCAGCGGATTTGGAAACACCATATATTTT. Protein: CASSGFGNTIYF.

The V and J genes are TRBV27 and TRBJ2-7; D perhaps matches TRBD2 (6 bases). The germline V gene encodes CDR1 MNHEY and CDR2 SMNVEV (reference sequence). The CDR3 totals 15 residues. The V end lost 3 bases, the J end lost 6 bases, and 18 bases lay between the germline ends. CDR3 sequence reads: CASSLVSREMGEQYF. The CDR3 coding sequence is TGTGCCAGCAGTTTGGTCAGCCGGGAGATGGGCGAGCAGTACTTC.

The CDR3 DNA sequence: TGTGCCAGCAGCTTTAGTTTTGGGGGGTTCACTGAAGCTTTCTTT. Translated: CASSFSFGGFTEAFF. The chain has TRBV5-4 and TRBJ1-1, with D possibly being TRBD1 (5 bases). Trimming pared 2 bases from V and 4 bases from J, leaving 15 bases between. In germline, CDR1 is SGHNT, CDR2 YYREEE (reference sequence). The CDR3 contains 15 residues.

The gene calls are TRBV11-2 and TRBJ2-5; D is unclear. CDR1 and CDR2 (germline): SGHAT, FQNNGV. This CDR3 contains 12 residues. The V and J ends lost 3 bases and 6 bases respectively, with 8 bases between them. The CDR3 protein is CASSFDRQTQYF. The CDR3 coding sequence is TGTGCCAGCAGCTTCGATCGGCAGACCCAGTACTTC. Full variable domain (remainder filled in from reference TRBV11-2 and TRBJ2-5): EAGVAQSPRYKIIEKRQSVAFWCNPISGHATLYWYQQILGQGPKLLIQFQNNGVVDDSQLPKDRFSAERLKGVDSTLKIQPAKLEDSAVYLCASSFDRQTQYFGPGTRLLVL.

This clone was seen a few times. J is TRBJ1-1 and V is TRBV10-1; perhaps TRBD1 as D (5 bases). Trimming shortened V by 3 bases and J by 4 bases, and 6 bases separated the two germline ends. Germline assignment: CDR1 WNHNN and CDR2 SYGVQD (reference sequence). This CDR3 has 12 residues. The CDR3: CASSDGGTEAFF. CDR3 in DNA: TGCGCCAGCAGTGATGGGGGCACTGAAGCTTTCTTT.

The V gene is TRBV5-1, the J gene TRBJ2-1; 12 nucleotides agree with TRBD2. The CDR3 spans 15 residues. Trimming at V came to 0 bases and at J to 10 bases, leaving 5 bases not matched to a gene. The germline gives CDR1 SGHRS, CDR2 YFSETQ. The CDR3 is CASSLGTSGTQEQFF. CDR3 bases: TGCGCCAGCAGCTTGGGGACTAGCGGGACCCAAGAGCAGTTCTTC.

V and J are TRBV6-5 and TRBJ2-2, with TRBD2 identical over 8 bases. The V gene end was trimmed by 11 bases and the J gene end by 7 bases; junction bases not matched to a gene: 15. Germline CDR1 and CDR2: MNHEY and SVGAGI. This CDR3 comprises 15 residues. The CDR3 sequence is CAAQRGGVYNGELFF. In DNA, the CDR3 is TGTGCCGCCCAACGGGGGGGAGTATATAACGGGGAGCTGTTTTTT.

V usage is TRBV5-1 and J usage is TRBJ1-2; D is undetermined. Germline V CDR1 and CDR2: SGHRS, YFSETQ. Trimming took 4 bases from V and 0 from J, leaving 13 bases between them. The CDR3 spans 15 residues. The CDR3 DNA reads TGCGCCAGCAGCCCCTCCCCCAGTCCTAACTATGGCTACACCTTC. Its protein product is CASSPSPSPNYGYTF. Full variable domain (rest looked up from reference TRBV5-1 and TRBJ1-2): KAGVTQTPRYLIKTRGQQVTLSCSPISGHRSVSWYQQTPGQGLQFLFEYFSETQRNKGNFPGRFSGRQFSNSRSEMNVSTLELGDSALYLCASSPSPSPNYGYTFGSGTRLTVV.

The CDR3 DNA sequence: TGCGCCAGCAGCCTTCCCGGGACAGGGGGAGATACGCAGTATTTT. Translating gives CASSLPGTGGDTQYF. The chain is built from TRBV5-1 and TRBJ2-3; 11 bases agree with TRBD1. The CDR3 sequence is 15 residues long. V was clipped by 4 bases and J by 5 bases; unmatched bases: 6. Per the germline V gene, CDR1 is SGHRS and CDR2 is YFSETQ.

This clone has a handful of counts. The chain recombines TRBV13 with TRBJ1-1, with D tentatively TRBD1 (5 bases). The length of the CDR3 is 14 residues. V was clipped by 4 bases and J by 2 bases, with 11 bases between them. From germline, CDR1 is PRHDT and CDR2 FYEKMQ (reference sequence). The CDR3 region is CASSYRQGNTEAFF. CDR3 nucleotide sequence: TGTGCCAGCAGCTACAGGCAGGGAAACACTGAAGCTTTCTTT. The full variable domain, in which reference TRBV13 and TRBJ1-1 provide the parts outside the CDR3, is AAGVIQSPRHLIKEKRETATLKCYPIPRHDTVYWYQQGPGQDPQFLISFYEKMQSDKGSIPDRFSAQQFSDYHSELNMSSLELGDSALYFCASSYRQGNTEAFFGQGTRLTVV.

V gene TRBV10-3 combines with J gene TRBJ2-2, with TRBD2 identical over 8 bases. Trimming at V came to 7 bases and at J to 6 bases, leaving 7 bases not matched to a gene. CDR3 length equals 14 residues. Germline V gene data show CDR1 as ENHRY and CDR2 as SYGVKD. The CDR3 loop is CAINREGLAGELFF. The CDR3 bases are TGTGCCATCAATCGGGAGGGCCTTGCCGGGGAGCTGTTTTTT.

The J gene is TRBJ1-3, the V gene TRBV18, with D maybe TRBD1 (5 bases). Trimming removed 4 bases from V and 0 bases from J, with 10 bases in between. The CDR3 extends over 15 amino acids. Per germline, CDR1 KGHSH and CDR2 LQKENI. The CDR3 is CASSRDSISGNTIYF. Written as DNA, the CDR3 is TGTGCCAGCTCACGGGACTCCATCTCTGGAAACACCATATATTTT.

This clone was counted a few times. This chain uses TRBV7-4 with TRBJ1-5; 9 bases fit TRBD1. Germline CDR1 reads SGHVT; CDR2 reads SQSDAQ. V lost 6 bases to trimming and J lost 7 bases; unmatched junction nucleotides: 10. The CDR3 runs to 15 residues. CDR3 sequence: CASSCRDRVEQPQHF. The DNA of the CDR3 is TGTGCCAGCAGTTGCCGGGACAGGGTGGAGCAGCCCCAGCATTTT.

V and J are TRBV30 and TRBJ1-5; D uncertain. The V and J ends lost 0 bases and 5 bases respectively, with 8 bases between them. The CDR3 length is 13 residues. CDR1 is GTSNPN and CDR2 is SVGIG in the germline V gene (reference sequence). DNA of the CDR3: TGTGCCTGGAGTGTAACAACTGATCAGCCCCAGCATTTT. It yields the protein CAWSVTTDQPQHF.

This chain uses TRBV5-1 with TRBJ2-7; 12 bases are shared with TRBD2. Germline-derived CDR1 and CDR2 are SGHRS and YFSETQ. Germline trimming cut 4 bases from V and 3 bases from J; bases unmatched to any gene: 5. CDR3 length: 15 amino acids. The CDR3 reads CASSMGTSGLYEQYF. Written as DNA, the CDR3 is TGCGCCAGCAGCATGGGGACTAGCGGGCTCTACGAGCAGTACTTC.

V gene TRBV3-1 (or the pseudogene TRBV3-2) combines with J gene TRBJ2-1; possibly TRBD2 for D (6 bases). The germline V gene has CDR1 LGHDT and CDR2 YNNKEL (reference sequence). Trimming removed 11 bases at V and 6 bases at J, with 11 bases between. This CDR3 is 11 amino acids long. This CDR3 reads CAAGGTNEQFF. DNA for the CDR3: TGTGCCGCCGGCGGGACCAATGAGCAGTTCTTC.

The chain carries TRBV27 and TRBJ2-5; tentatively, D is TRBD2 (5 bases). Germline assignment: CDR1 MNHEY and CDR2 SMNVEV (reference sequence). The CDR3 runs 17 residues. V was cut by 3 bases and J by 0 bases, with 17 bases left in between. The CDR3 sequence is CASSLYGELRYQETQYF. The CDR3 DNA reads TGTGCCAGCAGTTTGTACGGGGAATTGCGCTACCAAGAGACCCAGTACTTC.

The chain has TRBV6-5 and TRBJ2-3; D possibly corresponds to TRBD1 (5 bases). V lost 7 bases and J 4 bases, leaving 15 bases between the germline ends. This CDR3 is 14 amino acids long. Germline lookup yields CDR1 MNHEY and CDR2 SVGAGI. DNA of the CDR3: TGTGCCAGCACAACGGGCCTAGGGGCAGATACGCAGTATTTT. This gives the protein CASTTGLGADTQYF.

In this sample, this clone turned up once. The chain links TRBV6-6 to TRBJ2-1, with D perhaps TRBD1 (6 bases). Trimming cost V 6 bases and J 8 bases, with 23 bases left between them. Germline assignment: CDR1 MNHNY and CDR2 SVGAGI (reference sequence). CDR3 length: 16 residues. The CDR3, as DNA: TGTGCCAGCAGGCCCAGTGGCAGGGGATCCTTGGATGAGCAGTTCTTC. Translation: CASRPSGRGSLDEQFF.

This CDR3 is CASSEIVAEALREFF. CDR3 coding DNA: TGTGCCAGCAGTGAAATCGTAGCGGAGGCCCTGAGGGAGTTCTTC. The chain uses TRBV2 and TRBJ2-1, with D perhaps matching TRBD2 (6 bases). The ends were cut back, 2 bases at V and 14 bases at J, with 22 bases in the middle. Germline CDR1 SNHLY, CDR2 FYNNEI. CDR3 length: 15 amino acids.

V gene TRBV3-1 (or the pseudogene TRBV3-2) combines with J gene TRBJ2-4; 7 bases match TRBD2. Per the germline V gene, CDR1 is LGHDT and CDR2 is YNNKEL (reference sequence). The CDR3 loop spans 17 amino acids. J lost 0 bases, V lost 0 bases, and 5 bases had no gene match. The CDR3, as DNA: TGTGCCAGCAGCCAAGAGAGGCTAGCGGTAGCCAAAAACATTCAGTACTTC. Its protein product is CASSQERLAVAKNIQYF.

The rearrangement joins TRBV18 to TRBJ2-7, with D unclear. V was trimmed by 0 bases and J by 5 bases, leaving 8 bases between them. The germline V gene has CDR1 KGHSH and CDR2 LQKENI. CDR3 length equals 13 residues. CDR3 region: CASSPPPPNEQYF. The DNA of the CDR3 is TGTGCCAGCTCACCACCTCCCCCAAACGAGCAGTACTTC. The whole variable domain, filled in from reference TRBV18 and TRBJ2-7, reads NAGVMQNPRHLVRRRGQEARLRCSPMKGHSHVYWYRQLPEEGLKFMVYLQKENIIDESGMPKERFSAEFPKEGPSILRIQQVVRGDSAAYFCASSPPPPNEQYFGPGTRLTVT.

V is TRBV19 and J is TRBJ2-7; 10 positions match TRBD2. Per germline, CDR1 LNHDA and CDR2 SQIVND (reference sequence). The CDR3 totals 14 residues. Trimming at V came to 11 bases and at J to 2 bases, leaving 9 bases not matched to a gene. The CDR3 here is CAAGTSGRAYEQYF. DNA of the CDR3: TGTGCCGCCGGTACGAGCGGGAGGGCCTACGAGCAGTACTTC.

The V call is TRBV12-3 or TRBV12-4, the J call TRBJ2-4; D remains unclear. Trimming took 3 bases from V and 9 from J, leaving 9 bases between them. The CDR3 totals 12 residues. The CDR3 region is CASSFLRSIQYF. The CDR3 nucleotides read TGTGCCAGCAGTTTTCTGCGAAGCATTCAGTACTTC.